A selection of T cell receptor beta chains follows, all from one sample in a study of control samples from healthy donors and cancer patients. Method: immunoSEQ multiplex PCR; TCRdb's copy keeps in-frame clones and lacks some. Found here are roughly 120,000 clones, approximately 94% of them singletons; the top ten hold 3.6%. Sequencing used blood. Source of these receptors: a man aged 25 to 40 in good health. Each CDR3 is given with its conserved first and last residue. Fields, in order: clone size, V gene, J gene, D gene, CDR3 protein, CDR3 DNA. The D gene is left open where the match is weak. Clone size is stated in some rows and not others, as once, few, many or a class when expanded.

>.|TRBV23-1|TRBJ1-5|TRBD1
CASSQPRRDRDSNQPQHF
TGCGCCAGCAGTCAACCGCGGCGGGACAGGGACAGCAATCAGCCCCAGCATTTT
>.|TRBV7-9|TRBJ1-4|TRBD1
CASSLTGSANEKLFF
TGTGCCAGCAGCTTGACAGGGTCAGCTAATGAAAAACTGTTTTTT
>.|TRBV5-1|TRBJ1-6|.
CASSLRVGNSPLHF
TGCGCCAGCAGCTTGCGGGTGGGGAATTCACCCCTCCACTTT
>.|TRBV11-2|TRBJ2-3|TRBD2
CASSPSGGRWDTQYF
TGTGCCAGCAGTCCTAGCGGGGGGCGTTGGGATACGCAGTATTTT
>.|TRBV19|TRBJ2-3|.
CASSIRENSYTQYF
TGTGCCAGTAGTATCCGAGAAAACAGCTATACGCAGTATTTT
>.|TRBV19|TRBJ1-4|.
CASRDGTATNEKLFF
TGTGCCAGTAGGGATGGGACTGCAACTAATGAAAAACTGTTTTTT
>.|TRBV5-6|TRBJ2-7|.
CASSLLSSVVYEQYF
TGTGCCAGCAGCTTGTTGTCCTCAGTGGTCTACGAGCAGTACTTC
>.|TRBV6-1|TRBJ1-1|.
CASSEVRGRVNTEAFF
TGTGCCAGCAGTGAAGTGAGGGGCAGGGTGAACACTGAAGCTTTCTTT
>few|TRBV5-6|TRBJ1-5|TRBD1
CASSLGTGVPSNQPQHF
TGTGCCAGCAGCTTGGGCACAGGGGTTCCTAGCAATCAGCCCCAGCATTTT
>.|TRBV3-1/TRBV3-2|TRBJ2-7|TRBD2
CASSQTSSGEQYF
TGTGCCAGCAGCCAGACTAGCTCGGGGGAGCAGTACTTC
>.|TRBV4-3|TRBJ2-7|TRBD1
CASSQAYPGQGMSYEQYF
TGCGCCAGCAGCCAAGCTTACCCGGGACAGGGGATGTCCTACGAGCAGTACTTC
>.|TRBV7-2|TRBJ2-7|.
CASSLGPGSSYEQYF
TGTGCCAGCAGCCTGGGGCCGGGGTCATCCTACGAGCAGTACTTC
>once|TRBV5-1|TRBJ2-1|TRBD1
CASSLVGTGLDEQFF
TGCGCCAGCAGCTTAGTCGGGACAGGGTTGGATGAGCAGTTCTTC
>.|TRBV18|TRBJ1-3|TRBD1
CASSGGQRSSGNTIYF
TGTGCCAGCTCAGGGGGACAGAGAAGCTCTGGAAACACCATATATTTT
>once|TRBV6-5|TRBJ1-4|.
CASRGFSGEKLFF
TGTGCCAGCAGGGGGTTTAGTGGCGAAAAACTGTTTTTT
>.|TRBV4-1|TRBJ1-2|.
CASSQADTIYGYTF
TGCGCCAGCAGCCAAGCGGATACGATCTATGGCTACACCTTC
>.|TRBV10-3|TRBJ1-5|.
CAISESGQTPQHF
TGTGCCATCAGTGAGTCCGGACAGACCCCCCAGCATTTT